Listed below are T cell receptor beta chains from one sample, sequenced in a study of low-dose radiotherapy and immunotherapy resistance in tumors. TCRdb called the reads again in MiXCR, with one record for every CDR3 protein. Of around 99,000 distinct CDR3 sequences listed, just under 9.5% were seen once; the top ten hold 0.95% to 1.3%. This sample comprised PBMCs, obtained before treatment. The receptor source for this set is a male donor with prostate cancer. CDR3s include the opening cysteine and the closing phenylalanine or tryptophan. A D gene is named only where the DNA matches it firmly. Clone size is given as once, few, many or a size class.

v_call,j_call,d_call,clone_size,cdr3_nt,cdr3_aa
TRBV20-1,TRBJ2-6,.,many,TGCAGTGCTAGAGATCCTCTCCCCAGGCCGGTCCTGACTTTC,CSARDPLPRPVLTF
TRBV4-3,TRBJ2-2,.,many,TGCGCCAGCAGCTATCGACAGGACACCGGGGAGCTGTTTTTT,CASSYRQDTGELFF
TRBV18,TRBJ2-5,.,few,TGTGCCAGCTCACCCCGCTTACAAGAGACCCAGTACTTC,CASSPRLQETQYF
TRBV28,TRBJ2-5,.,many,TGTGCCAGCAGTTTTTCCGGGTACCAAGAGACCCAGTACTTC,CASSFSGYQETQYF
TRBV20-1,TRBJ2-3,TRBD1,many,TGCAGTGCCTTTGGCCGACAGGGGGCTCTGGATACGCAGTATTTT,CSAFGRQGALDTQYF
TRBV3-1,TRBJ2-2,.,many,TGTGCCAGCAGCCCCGGACGGCGGAACACCGGGGAGCTGTTTTTT,CASSPGRRNTGELFF
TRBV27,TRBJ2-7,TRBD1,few,TGTGCCAGCAGCCAGGCCGGGACAGGGCCCTACGAGCAGTACTTC,CASSQAGTGPYEQYF
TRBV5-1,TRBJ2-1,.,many,TGCGCCAGCAGCTTGTTTTTCAATGAGCAGTTCTTC,CASSLFFNEQFF
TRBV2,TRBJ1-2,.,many,TGTGCCAGCAGTGATCGCTATGGCTACACCTTC,CASSDRYGYTF
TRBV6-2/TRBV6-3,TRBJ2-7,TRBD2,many,TGTGCCAGCAGTGAAGTTAGCGGGAGGGCCTACGAGCAGTACTTC,CASSEVSGRAYEQYF
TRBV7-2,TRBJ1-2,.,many,TGTGCCAGCAGCTTATCGTCCGGGTTCTATGGCTACACCTTC,CASSLSSGFYGYTF
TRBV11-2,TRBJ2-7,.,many,TGTGCCAGCAGCTCTCCGACAGGTCGGGGTTTTTACGAGCAGTACTTC,CASSSPTGRGFYEQYF
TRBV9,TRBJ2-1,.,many,TGTGCCAGCAGCACCACTCCGAGCTCCTACAATGAGCAGTTCTTC,CASSTTPSSYNEQFF
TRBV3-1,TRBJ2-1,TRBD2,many,TGTGCCAGCAGCCCAGGGACTAGCGGGAGAGAGAACAATGAGCAGTTCTTC,CASSPGTSGRENNEQFF
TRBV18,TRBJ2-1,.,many,TGTGCCAGCTCACCACCGACCGGGCCTCGGGTGGAGCAGTTCTTC,CASSPPTGPRVEQFF
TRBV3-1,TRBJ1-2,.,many,TGTGCCAGCAGCAATACCGAGACGGGGGGCTACACCTTC,CASSNTETGGYTF
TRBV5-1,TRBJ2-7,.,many,TGCGCCAGCAGCGTGGGGACGGGTACCTACGAGCAGTACTTC,CASSVGTGTYEQYF
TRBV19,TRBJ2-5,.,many,TGTGCCAGTAGTCGATCCTCATTACCGGAGACCCAGTACTTC,CASSRSSLPETQYF
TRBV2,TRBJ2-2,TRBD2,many,TGTGCCAGCAGTCGCCTGACTAGCGGGGCCGGGGAGCTGTTTTTT,CASSRLTSGAGELFF
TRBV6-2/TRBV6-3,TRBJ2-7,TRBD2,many,TGTGCCAGCAGTGTGACTAGCGGGAACTACGAGCAGTACTTC,CASSVTSGNYEQYF
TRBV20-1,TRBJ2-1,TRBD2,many,TGCAGTGCCCCGCGGGGAGGACTAGCTTCCTTTGAGCAGTTCTTC,CSAPRGGLASFEQFF
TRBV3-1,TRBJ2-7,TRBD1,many,TGTGCCAGCAGCGCAGCGGGACAGGGGCCGGACGAGCAGTACTTC,CASSAAGQGPDEQYF
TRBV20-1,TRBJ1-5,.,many,TGCAGTGCTACTCCCCGGGACGGTCAGCCCCAGCATTTT,CSATPRDGQPQHF
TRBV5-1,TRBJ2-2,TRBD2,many,TGCGCCAGCACCATAGCGGGAGGGAGCGTAACCGGGGAGCTGTTTTTT,CASTIAGGSVTGELFF
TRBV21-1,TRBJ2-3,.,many,TGTGCCAGCTTTATAGCGGGAGGGCGTGCAGATACGCAGTATTTT,CASFIAGGRADTQYF
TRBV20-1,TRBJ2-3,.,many,TGCAGTGCTTGCGAAGCTCCGAGCACAGATACGCAGTATTTT,CSACEAPSTDTQYF
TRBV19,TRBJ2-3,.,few,TGTGCCAGCAAGACCCGGGGGCCAGCCGCTAGCACAGATACGCAGTATTTT,CASKTRGPAASTDTQYF
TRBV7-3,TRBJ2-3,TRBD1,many,TGTGCCAGCAGCTTACAGGGGGCGACAGATACGCAGTATTTT,CASSLQGATDTQYF
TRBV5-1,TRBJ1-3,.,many,TGCGCCAGCAGCTCGGGGGGTATTTCTGGAAACACCATATATTTT,CASSSGGISGNTIYF
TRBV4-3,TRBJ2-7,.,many,TGCGCCAGCAGCCAAGATGCGACCGGGACTTCCTACGAGCAGTACTTC,CASSQDATGTSYEQYF
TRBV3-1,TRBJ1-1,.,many,TGTGCCAGCAGCCCCCTAAGTGGAGGGGCTGAAGCTTTCTTT,CASSPLSGGAEAFF
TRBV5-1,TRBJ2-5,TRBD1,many,TGCGCCAGCAGGGAACAGGGACAGGGAGTCGGAGAGACCCAGTACTTC,CASREQGQGVGETQYF
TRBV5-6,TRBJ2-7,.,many,TGTGCCAGCAGCTTGTTTTCTAACTACGAGCAGTACTTC,CASSLFSNYEQYF